Listed below are T cell receptor beta chains from one sample, sequenced in a study of control samples from healthy donors and cancer patients. TCRdb's table, derived via immunoSEQ multiplex PCR, lists solely in-frame clones and lacks some. The sample has over 80,000 clones, around 80% seen once; the top ten hold roughly a tenth. Sequencing was performed on blood. The receptors originated from a woman in her 30s in good health. CDR3s include the opening cysteine and the closing phenylalanine or tryptophan. D genes are given only for firm matches. A row's size may be missing; if present it is once, few, many or a size class.

j_call d_call v_call clone_size cdr3_aa cdr3_nt
TRBJ2-1 TRBD2 TRBV5-4 NA CASSLGLAAYNEQFF TGTGCCAGCAGCTTAGGACTAGCGGCCTACAATGAGCAGTTCTTC
TRBJ1-3 NA TRBV19 NA CASKHIGVSGNTIYF TGTGCCAGTAAACATATCGGCGTTTCTGGAAACACCATATATTTT
TRBJ2-1 TRBD1 TRBV6-5 NA CASRGQYNEQFF TGTGCCAGCAGGGGACAGTACAATGAGCAGTTCTTC
TRBJ2-5 TRBD2 TRBV4-3 once CASSQGLEWLETQYF TGCGCCAGCAGCCAGGGACTAGAATGGTTGGAGACCCAGTACTTC
TRBJ2-7 TRBD1 TRBV9 NA CASSVGTGLSYEQYF TGTGCCAGCAGCGTAGGGACAGGTCTATCCTACGAGCAGTACTTC
TRBJ2-5 NA TRBV5-1 NA CASSLWRGLQETQYF TGCGCCAGCAGCTTGTGGCGGGGGCTCCAAGAGACCCAGTACTTC
TRBJ2-7 TRBD2 TRBV5-6 NA CASSILSGGMNYEQYF TGTGCCAGCAGCATCCTTAGCGGGGGAATGAACTACGAGCAGTACTTC
TRBJ1-1 NA TRBV10-3 NA CATWGGLNTEAFF TGTGCCACATGGGGGGGTTTGAACACTGAAGCTTTCTTT
TRBJ2-3 TRBD2 TRBV10-3 NA CAISPRAGATDTQYF TGTGCCATCAGTCCCCGAGCGGGGGCCACAGATACGCAGTATTTT
TRBJ2-2 NA TRBV5-1 NA CASSLEGGHTGELFF TGCGCCAGCAGCTTGGAAGGGGGGCACACCGGGGAGCTGTTTTTT
TRBJ1-1 NA TRBV18 NA CASSPQGQGTEAFF TGTGCCAGCTCACCACAGGGGCAGGGCACTGAAGCTTTCTTT
TRBJ2-1 TRBD1 TRBV3-1/TRBV3-2 NA CASSLGQGRVPFF TGTGCCAGCAGCCTAGGACAGGGAAGGGTGCCGTTCTTC
TRBJ1-2 NA TRBV6-1 NA CASSEAGTRYGYTF TGTGCCAGCAGTGAAGCCGGGACCCGCTATGGCTACACCTTC
TRBJ1-4 NA TRBV19 once CATRDIRFEKLFF TGTGCCACCCGGGACATTCGGTTTGAAAAACTGTTTTTT
TRBJ1-2 NA TRBV19 once CASSIDSYGYTF TGTGCCAGTAGTATCGACAGCTATGGCTACACCTTC
TRBJ1-4 NA TRBV29-1 few CSVTGQTEKLFF TGCAGCGTCACCGGACAGACCGAAAAACTGTTTTTT
TRBJ2-3 TRBD1 TRBV24-1 once CATSETGGTDTQYF TGTGCCACCAGTGAGACAGGGGGGACAGATACGCAGTATTTT
TRBJ1-1 NA TRBV19 NA CASSMRGLYTEAFF TGTGCCAGTAGTATGAGGGGACTTTACACTGAAGCTTTCTTT
TRBJ2-5 NA TRBV15 NA CATSRLDPLPGEKETQYF TGTGCCACCAGCAGACTAGACCCTCTCCCGGGGGAAAAAGAGACCCAGTACTTC
TRBJ2-1 TRBD2 TRBV19 once CASKLAGYNEQFF TGTGCCAGCAAACTAGCGGGCTACAATGAGCAGTTCTTC
TRBJ2-3 NA TRBV6-2/TRBV6-3 NA CASSYISGEHTQYF TGTGCCAGCAGTTACATTTCAGGAGAACATACGCAGTATTTT
TRBJ1-5 TRBD1 TRBV15 NA CATSTNRGAQPQHF TGTGCCACCAGCACAAACAGGGGTGCTCAGCCCCAGCATTTT
TRBJ1-1 NA TRBV9 NA CASSVEFTNTEAFF TGTGCCAGCAGCGTAGAGTTTACGAACACTGAAGCTTTCTTT
TRBJ2-2 NA TRBV6-2/TRBV6-3 NA CASSPSHTGELFF TGTGCCAGCAGTCCATCTCACACCGGGGAGCTGTTTTTT
TRBJ2-2 NA TRBV2 NA CASSEALGTTGELFF TGTGCCAGCAGTGAAGCGCTCGGGACCACCGGGGAGCTGTTTTTT
TRBJ1-3 TRBD1 TRBV19 NA CATPGDRGIKVYF TGTGCCACCCCCGGGGACAGGGGCATTAAGGTCTATTTT
TRBJ2-7 TRBD1 TRBV5-5 once CASSLAGGQGFYEQYF TGTGCCAGCAGCTTGGCAGGGGGCCAGGGCTTCTACGAGCAGTACTTC
TRBJ1-2 NA TRBV7-7 NA CASSLVRGGADGYTF TGTGCTAGCAGCTTAGTTCGTGGGGGCGCGGATGGCTACACCTTC
TRBJ2-2 TRBD2 TRBV7-8 NA CASSWGLAGGLGTGELFF TGTGCCAGCAGCTGGGGACTAGCGGGGGGCTTAGGGACCGGGGAGCTGTTTTTT